This T cell receptor (beta chain) was recorded in a study of T cells in Graves' hyperthyroidism and ophthalmopathy. Overall study context: Peripheral blood specimens were obtained at initial diagnosis, prior to any treatment.

From germline, CDR1 is LGHDT and CDR2 YNNKEL (reference sequence). This CDR3 has 13 amino acids. V was clipped by 3 bases and J by 6 bases, with 11 bases between them. This clonotype was seen at least ten times. Its specificity is unknown. There were TCR beta CDR3 regions amplified from RNA transcripts. The TCR CDR3 was amplified in a first-round RT-PCR using the HTBI primer set. TCRdb used MiXCR to reprocess the multiplex PCR reads, holding one entry per CDR3 protein. The sample lists some 530,000 distinct CDR3 sequences, about 20% seen once, with approximately 49% in the top ten. Patients with uncontrolled infections, other autoimmune diseases, pregnancy or lactation were excluded. Study results and limitations: Most thyroid clonotypes with frequency above 0.001 were detected in blood.

The sequence was collected from a woman in her 70s with Graves' ophthalmopathy. The V and J genes are TRBV3-1 and TRBJ1-1, with D uncertain. The specimen was blood. CDR3 coding DNA: TGTGCCAGCAGCCATGATGCAGGTTCTGAAGCTTTCTTT. It codes for CASSHDAGSEAFF.